This T cell receptor beta chain originates from a study of blood T cell repertoires in COVID-19. The overall study: Researchers got acute and convalescent COVID-19 samples from the United States, Italy and Spain.

Produced via immunoSEQ multiplex PCR; TCRdb's table is partial and in-frame only. The sample records 20,000 to 25,000 clones, roughly 89% being singletons. This clone was recorded once. V was cut by 5 bases and J by 1 base, with 14 bases left in between. The CDR3 consists of 15 residues. Germline CDR1 and CDR2: SGHTA and FQGNSA. The sequence derives from a human donor in a cohort sampled during active COVID-19. The J gene is TRBJ1-1, the V gene TRBV7-2, with D perhaps matching TRBD1 (6 bases). Sequenced: peripheral blood. The CDR3 is CASSLTTGPNTEAFF. CDR3 in DNA: TGTGCCAGCAGCCTAACGACAGGTCCGAACACTGAAGCTTTCTTT.